The clone carrying this T cell receptor beta chain was seen a handful of times. Germline lookup yields CDR1 KGHDR and CDR2 SFDVKD. V trimming: 3 bases; J trimming: 1 base; junction bases outside the gene matches: 9. The CDR3 has 20 amino acids. The data were obtained in a study of T cells after yellow fever vaccination. In making TCR cDNA, 5'RACE template switching added a universal primer site and UMIs to it. Via MiXCR, TCRdb re-called the 5' RACE reads, giving one row per CDR3 protein. The table includes 250,000 to 300,000 distinct CDR3 sequences, approximately 5.2% detected once. The TCR was taken from a man aged 18 to 30 who received the YFV17D yellow fever vaccine. The genes are TRBV24-1 and TRBJ2-2, with TRBD2 matching 14 bases. This material consisted of CD4+ T cells sorted from PBMCs, taken on the day of the yellow fever booster vaccination. In nucleotides, the CDR3 is TGTGCCACCAGTGATCACCCGACTAGCGGGGGGGCGAGGAACACCGGGGAGCTGTTTTTT. This sequence encodes CATSDHPTSGGARNTGELFF.